The T cell receptor beta chain described here comes from a study of cytomegalovirus exposure and HLA in healthy donors. The study ran its PCR with 60 Vbeta and 13 Jbeta primers. Libraries were prepared by immunoSEQ multiplex PCR; TCRdb keeps only in-frame clonotypes and omits some of them. The table records 150,000 to 200,000 clones, 80% of them present only once. The CDR3 contains 14 residues. Germline values: CDR1 SGHRS, CDR2 YFSETQ. The V and J ends lost 4 bases and 7 bases, in that order; junction bases with no gene match: 10. This sequence joins TRBV5-1 and TRBJ2-7; 8 bases align to TRBD1. This TCR came from a human donor in good health. Specimen: PBMCs. CDR3 loop: CASSPGTGLREQYF. In DNA form, the CDR3 reads TGCGCCAGCAGCCCCGGGACAGGCCTACGAGAGCAGTACTTC.